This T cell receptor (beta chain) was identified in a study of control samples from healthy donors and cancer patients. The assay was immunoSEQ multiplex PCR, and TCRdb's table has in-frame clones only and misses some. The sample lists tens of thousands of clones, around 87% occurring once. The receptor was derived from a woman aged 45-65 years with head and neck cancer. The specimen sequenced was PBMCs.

CDR3 in DNA: TGTGCCAGCAGCCAAGATCGTGGGTCGAGTGAGCAGTTCTTC. This sequence encodes CASSQDRGSSEQFF. This chain links TRBV4-2 with TRBJ2-1, with D unclear. Per the germline V gene, CDR1 is LGHNA and CDR2 is YNFKEQ. V lost 0 bases to trimming and J lost 9 bases, with 12 bases between them. This CDR3 region has 14 residues.